A selection of T cell receptor beta chains follows, all from one sample in a study of blood T cell repertoires in COVID-19. Generated by immunoSEQ multiplex PCR, the TCRdb table keeps only in-frame clones and is missing some. In the table there are about 90,000 clones, more than 80% of which are singletons. The sample comprised peripheral blood. All receptors come from a woman between 65 and 79 years old with acute or convalescent COVID-19. Both conserved end residues are part of each CDR3. The D gene is left open where the match is weak. A row's size may be missing; if present it is once, few, many or a size class.

cdr3_aa: CASSQGLLNEKLFF; cdr3_nt: TGTGCCAGCAGCCAAGGGCTCCTTAATGAAAAACTGTTTTTT; d_call: -; v_call: TRBV4-2; clone_size: -; j_call: TRBJ1-4
cdr3_aa: CASSLGGLAGSEQYF; cdr3_nt: TGCGCCAGCAGCTTGGGGGGACTAGCGGGAAGCGAGCAGTACTTC; d_call: TRBD2; v_call: TRBV5-1; clone_size: -; j_call: TRBJ2-7
cdr3_aa: CAISESSMDIPYGYTF; cdr3_nt: TGTGCCATCAGTGAGTCATCCATGGACATCCCCTATGGCTACACCTTC; d_call: -; v_call: TRBV10-3; clone_size: -; j_call: TRBJ1-2
cdr3_aa: CASGGTRVVGYTF; cdr3_nt: TGTGCCAGCGGCGGGACCAGGGTTGTTGGCTACACCTTC; d_call: -; v_call: TRBV5-6; clone_size: -; j_call: TRBJ1-2
cdr3_aa: CSVGVGQGAQGYGYTF; cdr3_nt: TGCAGCGTTGGGGTGGGACAGGGGGCGCAGGGCTATGGCTACACCTTC; d_call: TRBD1; v_call: TRBV29-1; clone_size: -; j_call: TRBJ1-2
cdr3_aa: CSASWRGAGTDTQYF; cdr3_nt: TGCAGTGCTAGTTGGCGGGGGGCGGGCACAGATACGCAGTATTTT; d_call: TRBD2; v_call: TRBV20-1; clone_size: -; j_call: TRBJ2-3
cdr3_aa: CASSLATTGGNEKLFF; cdr3_nt: TGTGCCAGCAGCTTAGCTACTACAGGGGGGAATGAAAAACTGTTTTTT; d_call: TRBD1; v_call: TRBV7-8; clone_size: -; j_call: TRBJ1-4
cdr3_aa: CASSYRTGVNTIYF; cdr3_nt: TGTGCCAGCAGTTATCGCACAGGGGTAAACACCATATATTTT; d_call: TRBD1; v_call: TRBV28; clone_size: -; j_call: TRBJ1-3
cdr3_aa: CASTPGRADGEQYF; cdr3_nt: TGCGCCAGCACCCCTGGGCGGGCTGACGGGGAGCAGTACTTC; d_call: -; v_call: TRBV5-1; clone_size: -; j_call: TRBJ2-7
cdr3_aa: CASSPVSGMSNQPQHF; cdr3_nt: TGTGCCAGCTCACCAGTATCCGGGATGAGCAATCAGCCCCAGCATTTT; d_call: -; v_call: TRBV18; clone_size: few; j_call: TRBJ1-5
cdr3_aa: CASRPEGANYEQYF; cdr3_nt: TGCGCCAGCAGGCCTGAGGGGGCGAACTACGAGCAGTACTTC; d_call: TRBD1; v_call: TRBV5-1; clone_size: -; j_call: TRBJ2-7